The entry below describes one T cell receptor beta chain. Its antigen is undetermined. The record originates from a study of T cell responses to AZD1222 COVID-19 vaccine. General study results and limits: Donors were chiefly white British, with a greater number of females, and clonal diversity was perhaps underestimated. CD4 TCRs linked to vaccination spanned spike, dominating at 160-218 and 743-854. Recipients of AZD1222 seropositive at baseline numbered only five or six. Repertoire collection took place solely once the T cell response had peaked.

With 7 bases clipped from V and 10 bases from J, the junction kept 6 bases outside the gene matches. Germline V lookup: CDR1 SNHLY, CDR2 FYNNEI. The CDR3 is made up of 13 amino acids. TCRdb's copy holds only in-frame clones and misses some; the assay was immunoSEQ multiplex PCR. Of 250,000 to 300,000 clones detected, 85% to 95% appear once; the ten largest clones hold 0.5% to 0.7%. The TCR originated in an adult who received the AZD1222 COVID-19 vaccine. Specimen: peripheral blood, collected 28 days after the second AZD1222 dose. The chain combines TRBV2 with TRBJ2-1, with 11 bases that match TRBD2. In DNA, the CDR3 is TGTGCCAGCACTACTAGCGGGAGATCGGAGCAGTTCTTC. This sequence encodes CASTTSGRSEQFF.